The text below deals with one T cell receptor (beta chain). The data were taken from a study of blood T cell repertoires in COVID-19. Study-level information: The origin of the acute and convalescent COVID-19 samples was the United States, Italy and Spain.

As originally analysed: Estimates of nucleated cell counts were drawn from the amplification of reference gene primers. Method: immunoSEQ multiplex PCR; TCRdb's copy keeps in-frame clones and lacks some. From that table come the V and J calls and clone size; the DNA was used to work out D and trimming. This repertoire shows 44,000 or so clones, approximately 71% found once; its top ten account for 6.2%. This sequence was found in a man of 80 years or more with acute or convalescent COVID-19. Material: peripheral blood.

The CDR3 region has the DNA TGTGCCTGGAGGATCGGACAGGCGATCAATGAGCAGTTCTTC. Translating gives CAWRIGQAINEQFF. The rearrangement joins TRBV30 to TRBJ2-1; TRBD1 matches 7 bases. Germline assignment: CDR1 GTSNPN and CDR2 SVGIG (reference sequence). The trim removed 3 bases at V and 6 bases at J, leaving 8 bases unmatched. CDR3 length: 14 amino acids.